Given below is one TCR beta chain in context. Its antigen remains unknown. The entry originates in a study of glioma-infiltrating T cells. TCR alpha and beta CDR3 regions were amplified from RNA using iRepertoire nested multiplex PCR. TCRdb re-called the multiplex PCR reads through MiXCR, storing one row per CDR3 protein. The data contain around 350,000 distinct CDR3 sequences, less than 50% of them seen just once; the ten biggest clones take up about 11%. This CDR3 has 15 amino acids. In germline, CDR1 is DFQATT, CDR2 SNEGSKA (reference sequence). Trimming at V came to 2 bases and at J to 5 bases, leaving 7 bases not matched to a gene. Findings and limits, study-wide: Signature shared blood CDR3 motifs were enriched in low-divergence and depleted in high-divergence patients.

The source is a human donor with low-grade glioma or glioblastoma, undergoing nonglioma brain surgery, or in good health (not recorded which). Specimen: glioma tissue, nonneoplastic brain tissue, or PBMCs (not recorded which). The J gene is TRBJ2-1, the V gene TRBV20-1; 9 positions match TRBD2. CDR3 region: CSARRSLAGHNEQFF. DNA for the CDR3: TGCAGTGCTAGACGTAGCCTAGCGGGGCACAATGAGCAGTTCTTC.